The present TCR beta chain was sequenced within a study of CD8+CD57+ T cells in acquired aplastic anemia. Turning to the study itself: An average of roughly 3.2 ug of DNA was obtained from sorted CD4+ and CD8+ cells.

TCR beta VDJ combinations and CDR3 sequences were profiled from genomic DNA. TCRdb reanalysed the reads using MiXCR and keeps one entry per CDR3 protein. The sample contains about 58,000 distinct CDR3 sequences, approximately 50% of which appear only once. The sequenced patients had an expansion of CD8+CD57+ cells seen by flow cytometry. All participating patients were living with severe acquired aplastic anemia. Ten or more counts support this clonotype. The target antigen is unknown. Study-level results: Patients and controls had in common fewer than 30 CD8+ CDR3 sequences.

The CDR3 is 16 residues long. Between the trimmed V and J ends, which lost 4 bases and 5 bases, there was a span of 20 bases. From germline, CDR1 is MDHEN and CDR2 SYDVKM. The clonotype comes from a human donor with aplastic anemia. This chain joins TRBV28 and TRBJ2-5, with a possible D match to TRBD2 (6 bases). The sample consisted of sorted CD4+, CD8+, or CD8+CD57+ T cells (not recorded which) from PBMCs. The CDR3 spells CASSSEDGTGRETQYF. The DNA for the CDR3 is TGTGCCAGCAGTTCCGAGGACGGTACGGGGAGGGAGACCCAGTACTTC. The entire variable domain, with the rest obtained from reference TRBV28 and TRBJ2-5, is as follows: DVKVTQSSRYLVKRTGEKVFLECVQDMDHENMFWYRQDPGLGLRLIYFSYDVKMKEKGDIPEGYSVSREKKERFSLILESASTNQTSMYLCASSSEDGTGRETQYFGPGTRLLVL.